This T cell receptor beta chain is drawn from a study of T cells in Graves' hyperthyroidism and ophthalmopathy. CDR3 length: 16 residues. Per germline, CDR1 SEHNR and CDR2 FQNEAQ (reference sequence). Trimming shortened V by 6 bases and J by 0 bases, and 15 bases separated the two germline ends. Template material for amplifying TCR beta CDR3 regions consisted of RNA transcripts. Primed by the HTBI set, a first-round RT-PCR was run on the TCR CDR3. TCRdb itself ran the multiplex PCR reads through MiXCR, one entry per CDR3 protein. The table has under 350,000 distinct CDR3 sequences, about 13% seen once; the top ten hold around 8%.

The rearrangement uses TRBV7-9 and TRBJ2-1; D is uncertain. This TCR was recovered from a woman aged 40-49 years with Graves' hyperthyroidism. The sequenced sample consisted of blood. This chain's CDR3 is CASRGRLKSSYNEQFF. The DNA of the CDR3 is TGTGCCAGCAGAGGACGGTTGAAGAGCTCCTACAATGAGCAGTTCTTC.